Given below is one T cell receptor (beta chain) in context. Each CDR3 protein is one row after TCRdb ran MiXCR on the PCR reads. Among 15,000 to 20,000 distinct CDR3 sequences listed, about 53% were seen once. The data originate from a study of CD4 and CD8 cells across lung adenocarcinoma regions. The ends lost 1 base at V and 4 bases at J; junction bases unmatched: 8. The CDR3 spans 15 residues. Germline V CDR1 and CDR2: GTSNPN, SVGIG (reference sequence). Localized lung adenocarcinoma, a non-small cell lung cancer, affected the donors. This chain uses TRBV30 with TRBJ2-5; TRBD2 aligns across 8 bases. The specimen was CD8+ T cells from the margin of a lung tumor. The clonotype comes from a male donor with lung adenocarcinoma. The CD4 and CD8 labels of this study may be unreliable. In DNA form, the CDR3 reads TGTGCCTGGAGTGCACTTGCGGGAGGCCCAGAGACCCAGTACTTC. Translating gives CAWSALAGGPETQYF.